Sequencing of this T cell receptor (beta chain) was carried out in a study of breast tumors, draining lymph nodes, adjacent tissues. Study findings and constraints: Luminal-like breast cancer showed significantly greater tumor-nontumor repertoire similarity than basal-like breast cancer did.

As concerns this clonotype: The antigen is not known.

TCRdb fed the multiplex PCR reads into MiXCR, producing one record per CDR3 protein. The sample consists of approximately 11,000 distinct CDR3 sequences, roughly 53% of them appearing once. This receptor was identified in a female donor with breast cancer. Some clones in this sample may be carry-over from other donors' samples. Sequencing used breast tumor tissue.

This CDR3 reads CASSYSHRPDTQYF. The CDR3, as DNA: TGTGCCAGCAGTTACTCGCACAGGCCAGATACGCAGTATTTT. The chain has TRBV6-2 or TRBV6-3 and TRBJ2-3, with a weak D call TRBD1 (5 bases). The CDR3 has 14 amino acids. The V end was cut by 0 bases, the J end by 4 bases, with 8 bases between. Germline CDR1 is MNHEY and CDR2 is SVGEGT.